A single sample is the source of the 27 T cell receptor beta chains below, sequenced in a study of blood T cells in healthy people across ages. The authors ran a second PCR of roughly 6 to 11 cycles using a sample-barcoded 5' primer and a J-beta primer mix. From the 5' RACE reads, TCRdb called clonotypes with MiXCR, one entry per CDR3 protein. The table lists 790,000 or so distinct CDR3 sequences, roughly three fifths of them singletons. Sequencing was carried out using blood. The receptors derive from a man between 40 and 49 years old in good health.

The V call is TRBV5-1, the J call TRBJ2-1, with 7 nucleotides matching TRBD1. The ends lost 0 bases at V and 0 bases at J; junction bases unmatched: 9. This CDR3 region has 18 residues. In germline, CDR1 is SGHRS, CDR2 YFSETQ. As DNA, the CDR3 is TGCGCCAGCAGCTTGGCCGTCCGGACAGGCGTCTCCTACAATGAGCAGTTCTTC. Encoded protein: CASSLAVRTGVSYNEQFF.

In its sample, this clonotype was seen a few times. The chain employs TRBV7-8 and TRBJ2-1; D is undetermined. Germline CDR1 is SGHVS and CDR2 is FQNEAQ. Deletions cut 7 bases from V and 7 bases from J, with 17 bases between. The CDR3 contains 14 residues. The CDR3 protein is CASTSKTLRNEQFF. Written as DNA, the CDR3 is TGTGCCAGCACCTCGAAGACCTTAAGGAATGAGCAGTTCTTC.

The CDR3 DNA reads as TGCGCCAGCAGCTTGGGGGTCCGCATGAACACTGAAGCTTTCTTT. This translates into CASSLGVRMNTEAFF. The rearrangement uses TRBV5-1 and TRBJ1-1; D ambiguous. The germline gives CDR1 SGHRS, CDR2 YFSETQ. There are 15 residues in the CDR3. V was shortened by 0 bases and J by 0 bases, with 9 bases between the two germline ends.

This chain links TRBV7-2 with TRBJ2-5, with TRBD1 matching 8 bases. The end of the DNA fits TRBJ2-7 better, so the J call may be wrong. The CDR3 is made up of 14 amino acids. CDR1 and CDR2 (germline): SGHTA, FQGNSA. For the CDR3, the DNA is TGTGCCAGCAGCCGAGATGGGACAGGCTACGAGCAGTACTTC. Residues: CASSRDGTGYEQYF.

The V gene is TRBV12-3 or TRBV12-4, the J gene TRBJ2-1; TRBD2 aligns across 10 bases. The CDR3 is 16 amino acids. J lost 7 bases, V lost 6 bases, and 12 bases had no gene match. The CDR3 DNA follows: TGTGCCAGCAGGCGGTATACTAGCGGGATTTTAAATGAGCAGTTCTTC. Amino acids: CASRRYTSGILNEQFF.

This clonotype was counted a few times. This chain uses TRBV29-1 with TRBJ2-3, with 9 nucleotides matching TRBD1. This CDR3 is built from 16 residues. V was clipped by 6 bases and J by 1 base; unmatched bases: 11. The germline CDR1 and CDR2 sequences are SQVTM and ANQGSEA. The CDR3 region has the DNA TGCAGCGTGACCATGGGACAGGGAACCCGCACAGATACGCAGTATTTT. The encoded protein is CSVTMGQGTRTDTQYF.

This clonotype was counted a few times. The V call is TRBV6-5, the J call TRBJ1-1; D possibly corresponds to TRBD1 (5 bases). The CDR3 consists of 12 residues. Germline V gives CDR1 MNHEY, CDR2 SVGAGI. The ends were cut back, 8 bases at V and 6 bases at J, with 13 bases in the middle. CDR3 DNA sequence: TGTGCCAGCGCCTTCCAGGGATCTGAAGCTTTCTTT. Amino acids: CASAFQGSEAFF.

CDR3 amino acids: CASSHGGGANEQYF. The CDR3, as DNA: TGTGCCAGCAGCCACGGCGGGGGGGCAAATGAGCAGTACTTC. This chain uses TRBV3-1 with TRBJ2-5; 9 bases are shared with TRBD2. This CDR3 region has 14 residues. Unmatched junction bases numbered 10, after V lost 3 bases and J lost 11 bases. CDR1 LGHDT and CDR2 YNNKEL come from the germline V gene (reference sequence).

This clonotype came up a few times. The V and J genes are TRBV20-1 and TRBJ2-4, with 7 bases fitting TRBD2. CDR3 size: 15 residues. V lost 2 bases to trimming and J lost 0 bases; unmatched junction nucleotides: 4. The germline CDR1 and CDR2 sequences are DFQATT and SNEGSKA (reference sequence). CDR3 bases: TGCAGTGCTAGACCGCGGGGGTTAGCCAAAAACATTCAGTACTTC. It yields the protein CSARPRGLAKNIQYF.

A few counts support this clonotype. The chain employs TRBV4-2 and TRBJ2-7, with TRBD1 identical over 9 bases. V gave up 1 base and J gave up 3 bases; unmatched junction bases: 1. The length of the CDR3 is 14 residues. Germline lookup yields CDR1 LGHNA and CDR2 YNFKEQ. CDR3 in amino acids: CASSQAGQGYEQYF. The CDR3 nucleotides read TGTGCCAGCAGCCAAGCGGGACAGGGCTACGAGCAGTACTTC.

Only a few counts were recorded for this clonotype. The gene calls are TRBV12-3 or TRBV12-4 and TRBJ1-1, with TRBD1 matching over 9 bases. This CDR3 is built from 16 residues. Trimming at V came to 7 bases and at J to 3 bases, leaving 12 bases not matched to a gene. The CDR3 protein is CASMRDRALGDTEAFF. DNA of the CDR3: TGTGCCAGCATGAGGGACAGGGCTTTAGGGGACACTGAAGCTTTCTTT.

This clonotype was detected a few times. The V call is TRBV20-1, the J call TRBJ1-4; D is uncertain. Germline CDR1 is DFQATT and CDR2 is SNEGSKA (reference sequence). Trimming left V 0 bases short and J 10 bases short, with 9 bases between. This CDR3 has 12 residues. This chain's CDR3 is CSARDPLGKLFF. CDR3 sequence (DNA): TGCAGTGCTAGAGATCCCCTAGGAAAACTGTTTTTT.

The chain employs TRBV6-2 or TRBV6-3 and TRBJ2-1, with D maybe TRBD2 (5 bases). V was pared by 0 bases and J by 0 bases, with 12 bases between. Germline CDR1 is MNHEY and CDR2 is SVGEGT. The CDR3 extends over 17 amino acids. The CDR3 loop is CASSYSNMDFSYNEQFF. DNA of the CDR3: TGTGCCAGCAGTTACTCGAATATGGACTTCTCCTACAATGAGCAGTTCTTC.

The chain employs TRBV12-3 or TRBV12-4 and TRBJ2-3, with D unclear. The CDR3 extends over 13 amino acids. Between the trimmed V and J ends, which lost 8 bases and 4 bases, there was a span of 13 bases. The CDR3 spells CASRQESPDTQYF. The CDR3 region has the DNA TGTGCCAGCCGGCAGGAAAGTCCAGATACGCAGTATTTT.

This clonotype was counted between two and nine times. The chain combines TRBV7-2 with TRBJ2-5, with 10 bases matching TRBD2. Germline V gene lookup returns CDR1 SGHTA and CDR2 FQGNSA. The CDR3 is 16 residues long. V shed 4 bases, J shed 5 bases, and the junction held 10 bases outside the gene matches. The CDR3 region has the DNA TGTGCCAGCAGCTCCCGCACTAGCGGGGTCCGGGAGACCCAGTACTTC. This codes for CASSSRTSGVRETQYF.

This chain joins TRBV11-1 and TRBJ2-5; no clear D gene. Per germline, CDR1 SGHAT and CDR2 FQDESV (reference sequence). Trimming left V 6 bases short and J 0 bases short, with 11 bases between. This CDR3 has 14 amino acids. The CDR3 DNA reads TGTGCCAGCAGGAGTGGGGTTTACCAAGAGACCCAGTACTTC. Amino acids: CASRSGVYQETQYF.

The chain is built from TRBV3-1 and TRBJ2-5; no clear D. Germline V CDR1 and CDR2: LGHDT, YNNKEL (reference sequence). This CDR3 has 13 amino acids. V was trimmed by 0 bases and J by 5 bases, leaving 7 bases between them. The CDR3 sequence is CASSQEGSETQYF. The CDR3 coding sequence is TGTGCCAGCAGCCAAGAGGGGTCGGAGACCCAGTACTTC.

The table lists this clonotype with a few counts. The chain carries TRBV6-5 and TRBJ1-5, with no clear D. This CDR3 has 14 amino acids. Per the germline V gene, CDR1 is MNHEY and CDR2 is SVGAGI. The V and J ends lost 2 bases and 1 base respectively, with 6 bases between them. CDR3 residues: CASSYLGSNQPQHF. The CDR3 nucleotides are TGTGCCAGCAGTTACCTGGGGAGCAATCAGCCCCAGCATTTT.

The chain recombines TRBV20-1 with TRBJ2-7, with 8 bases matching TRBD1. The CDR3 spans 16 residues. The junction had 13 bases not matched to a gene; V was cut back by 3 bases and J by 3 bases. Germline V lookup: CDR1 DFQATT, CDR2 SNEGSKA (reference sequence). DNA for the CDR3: TGCAGTGCTAGCTTCGCTGACAGGGGCAAGCTCTACGAGCAGTACTTC. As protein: CSASFADRGKLYEQYF.

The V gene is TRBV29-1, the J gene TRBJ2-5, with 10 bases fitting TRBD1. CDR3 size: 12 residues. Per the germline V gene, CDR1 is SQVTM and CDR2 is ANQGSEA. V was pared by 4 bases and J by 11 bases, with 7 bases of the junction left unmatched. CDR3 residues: CSVGGQGREQYF. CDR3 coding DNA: TGCAGCGTTGGGGGACAGGGGAGAGAGCAGTACTTC.

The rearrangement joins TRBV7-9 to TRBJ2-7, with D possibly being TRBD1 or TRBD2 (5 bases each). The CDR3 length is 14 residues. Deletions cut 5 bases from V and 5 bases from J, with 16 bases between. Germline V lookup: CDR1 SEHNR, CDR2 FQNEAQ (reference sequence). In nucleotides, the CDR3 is TGTGCCAGCAGCCAAACCGGGGCGGGCAACGAGCAGTACTTC. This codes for CASSQTGAGNEQYF.

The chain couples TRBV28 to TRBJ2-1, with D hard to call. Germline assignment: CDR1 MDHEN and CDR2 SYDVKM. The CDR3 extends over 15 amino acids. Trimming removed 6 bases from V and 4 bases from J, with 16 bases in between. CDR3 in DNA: TGTGCCAGCAGCCCGAGCAGGTCGGGTTACAATGAGCAGTTCTTC. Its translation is CASSPSRSGYNEQFF.

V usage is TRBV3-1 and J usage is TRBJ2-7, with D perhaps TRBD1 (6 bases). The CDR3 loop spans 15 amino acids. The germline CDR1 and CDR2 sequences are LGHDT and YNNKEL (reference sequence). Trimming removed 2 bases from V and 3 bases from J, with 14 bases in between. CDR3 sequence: CASSQRDEGGYEQYF. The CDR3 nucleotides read TGTGCCAGCAGCCAAAGAGACGAAGGGGGCTACGAGCAGTACTTC.

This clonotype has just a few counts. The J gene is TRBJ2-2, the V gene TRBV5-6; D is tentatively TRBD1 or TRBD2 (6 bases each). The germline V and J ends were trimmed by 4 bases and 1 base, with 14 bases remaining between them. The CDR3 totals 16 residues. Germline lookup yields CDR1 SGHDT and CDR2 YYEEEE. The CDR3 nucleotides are TGTGCCAGCAGCCCGGAGGGACATCAGAACACCGGGGAGCTGTTTTTT. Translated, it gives CASSPEGHQNTGELFF.

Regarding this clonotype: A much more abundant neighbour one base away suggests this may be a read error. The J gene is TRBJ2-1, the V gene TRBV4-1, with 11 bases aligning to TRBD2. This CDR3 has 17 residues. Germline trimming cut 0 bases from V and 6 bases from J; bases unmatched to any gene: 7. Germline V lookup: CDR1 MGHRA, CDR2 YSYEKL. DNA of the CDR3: TGCGCCAGCAGCCAAGAGAGATCTAGCGGGGGGAGCAATGAGCAGTTCTTC. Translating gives CASSQERSSGGSNEQFF.

The CDR3 coding sequence is TGTGCCAGCAGAAGAGGGTCTAGCGGCTCCTACGAGCAGTACTTC. Its protein product is CASRRGSSGSYEQYF. This sequence joins TRBV6-1 and TRBJ2-7; TRBD2 agrees at 7 bases. The V gene end was trimmed by 6 bases and the J gene end by 0 bases; junction bases not matched to a gene: 8. The CDR3 runs to 15 residues. The germline V gene has CDR1 MNHNS and CDR2 SASEGT.

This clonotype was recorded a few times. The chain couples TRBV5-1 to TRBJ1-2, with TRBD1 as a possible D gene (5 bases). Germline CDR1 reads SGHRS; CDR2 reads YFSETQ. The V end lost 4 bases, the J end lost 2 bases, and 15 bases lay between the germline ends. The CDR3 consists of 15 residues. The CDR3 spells CASSLETDSNYGYTF. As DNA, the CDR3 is TGCGCCAGCAGCCTGGAGACTGACAGCAACTATGGCTACACCTTC.